This TCR beta chain stems from a study of prognosis after radiotherapy for stage I lung cancer. The CDR3 has 14 amino acids. Trimming stripped 0 bases from V and 5 bases from J, with 10 bases between. The germline CDR1 and CDR2 sequences are SGHRS and YFSETQ. General observations from the study: Reduced Shannon entropy following stereotactic body radiation therapy was recorded in patients who developed distant metastases. There was a fall in unique TCR clone counts after stereotactic body radiation therapy, median roughly 9,900 versus 7,200.

Amplicons of TCR beta CDR3 were generated from genomic DNA by two-round multiplex PCR. The use of primers specific to each TRBV and TRBJ gene characterized first-round PCR. A single record per CDR3 protein comes from TCRdb applying MiXCR to the multiplex PCR reads. The data show around 31,000 distinct CDR3 sequences, about 29% seen once. This clonotype appeared many times. The antigen is not known. This TCR came from a donor aged 50 or older with non-small cell lung cancer. This chain connects TRBV5-1 to TRBJ2-3, with D uncertain. The sample consisted of PBMCs, taken before or after stereotactic body radiation therapy (not recorded which). CDR3 bases: TGCGCCAGCAGCTTGGAGGCCCTGGTAGATACGCAGTATTTT. It is translated as CASSLEALVDTQYF.